Shown below are 8 T cell receptor beta chains from a single sample sequenced in a study of T cell responses to AZD1222 COVID-19 vaccine. Assay used: immunoSEQ multiplex PCR; TCRdb lists only in-frame clones, some missing. The table includes about 120,000 clones, 80% to 95% detected once. Here the sequenced sample was peripheral blood, taken 28 days after the second dose of the MenACWY control vaccine. The receptors derive from an adult who received the MenACWY meningococcal vaccine as a control.

The gene calls are TRBV27 and TRBJ1-6, with D tentatively TRBD1 (5 bases). Germline CDR1 reads MNHEY; CDR2 reads SMNVEV (reference sequence). This CDR3 contains 14 residues. Trimming took 6 bases from V and 9 from J, leaving 15 bases between them. The CDR3, as DNA: TGTGCCAGCAGACGGCTACAGGAGGTTTCACCCCTCCACTTT. Amino acids: CASRRLQEVSPLHF.

Regarding this clone: The same CDR3 also results from other DNA sequences found in this sample. The V and J genes are TRBV27 and TRBJ2-3; D remains unclear. Trimming took 5 bases from V and 2 from J, leaving 8 bases between them. The germline CDR1 and CDR2 sequences are MNHEY and SMNVEV (reference sequence). This CDR3 has 13 residues. The CDR3 coding sequence is TGTGCCAGCAGTCCACCCAACACAGATACGCAGTATTTT. Its protein is CASSPPNTDTQYF.

The chain combines TRBV4-3 with TRBJ1-6; D is uncertain. Germline CDR1 reads LGHNA; CDR2 reads YSLEER. With 0 bases removed from V and 6 bases from J, the gap between germline ends came to 18 bases. The CDR3 extends over 18 amino acids. CDR3 in DNA: TGCGCCAGCAGCCAAGATCCACCTCGCGTAGGGTTTAATTCACCCCTCCACTTT. It specifies CASSQDPPRVGFNSPLHF.

By proportion, this clone is medium-sized. The V call is TRBV19, the J call TRBJ2-7, with 7 bases lining up with TRBD2. This CDR3 has 13 residues. V dropped 4 bases and J dropped 3; count of bases not matched to a gene: 3. Germline V gene lookup returns CDR1 LNHDA and CDR2 SQIVND (reference sequence). The CDR3 spells CASSTASGYEQYF. The CDR3 coding sequence is TGTGCCAGTAGTACGGCTAGCGGCTACGAGCAGTACTTC.

This chain uses TRBV5-1 with TRBJ1-2; 8 bases map to TRBD1. CDR1 is SGHRS and CDR2 is YFSETQ in the germline V gene. After removal of 4 bases from V and 14 bases from J, the junction contained 7 bases not matched to a gene. This CDR3 is 11 amino acids long. The DNA for the CDR3 is TGCGCCAGCAGCCCCGGACAGGGCGCGACCTTC. Translating it yields CASSPGQGATF.

The V and J genes are TRBV3-1 (or the pseudogene TRBV3-2) and TRBJ2-7; D is unclear. With 3 bases removed from V and 3 bases from J, the gap between germline ends came to 12 bases. The CDR3 loop spans 14 amino acids. The germline CDR1 and CDR2 sequences are LGHDT and YNNKEL (reference sequence). The DNA for the CDR3 is TGTGCCAGCAGCCAGATACGTGGCGGCTACGAGCAGTACTTC. Translation gives CASSQIRGGYEQYF.

V is TRBV3-1 (or the pseudogene TRBV3-2) and J is TRBJ1-6; 7 bases match TRBD1. Germline V gives CDR1 LGHDT, CDR2 YNNKEL (reference sequence). V trimming: 1 base; J trimming: 4 bases; junction bases outside the gene matches: 4. This CDR3 has 16 amino acids. The CDR3 DNA reads as TGTGCCAGCAGCCAAGCCGGGGACAGATATAATTCACCCCTCCACTTT. This codes for CASSQAGDRYNSPLHF.

This chain uses TRBV29-1 with TRBJ2-1; D is possibly TRBD2 (6 bases). Germline V gene lookup returns CDR1 SQVTM and CDR2 ANQGSEA. The CDR3 loop spans 16 amino acids. Trimming took 6 bases from V and 3 from J, leaving 21 bases between them. The CDR3 DNA reads TGCAGCGTATCTTCCTTAGTAGCGGATTACTACAATGAGCAGTTCTTC. Residues: CSVSSLVADYYNEQFF.